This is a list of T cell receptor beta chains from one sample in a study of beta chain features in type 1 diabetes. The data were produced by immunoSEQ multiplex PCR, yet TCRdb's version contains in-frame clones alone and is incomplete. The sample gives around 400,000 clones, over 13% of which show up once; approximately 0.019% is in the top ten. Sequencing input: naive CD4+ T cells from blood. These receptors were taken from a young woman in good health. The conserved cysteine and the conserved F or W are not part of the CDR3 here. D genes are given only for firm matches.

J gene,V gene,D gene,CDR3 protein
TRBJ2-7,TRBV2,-,ASRKDSSYEQY
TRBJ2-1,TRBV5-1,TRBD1,ASSSPQDRGQF
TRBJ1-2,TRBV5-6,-,ASSPSGFGGYT
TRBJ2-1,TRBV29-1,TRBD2,SVFPPTPREFQVYEQF
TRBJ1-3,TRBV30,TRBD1,ASEGGAGNTIY
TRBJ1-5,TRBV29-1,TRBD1,SVATGTGNQPQH
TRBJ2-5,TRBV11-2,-,ASSSPTGTQY
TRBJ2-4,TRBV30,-,AWRPGAVNIQY
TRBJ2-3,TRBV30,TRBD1,AWTRGPYTDTQY
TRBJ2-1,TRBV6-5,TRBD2,ASRLAGHPNEQF
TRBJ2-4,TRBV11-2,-,ASIRGDKRDIQY
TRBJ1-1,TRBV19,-,ASSIAGRNTEAF
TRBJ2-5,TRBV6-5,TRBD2,ASSYYGGSGETQY
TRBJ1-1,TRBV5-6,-,ASSRVREAF
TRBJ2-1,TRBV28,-,ASSLRWGSLNEQF
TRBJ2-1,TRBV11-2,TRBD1,ASSPDRGWYNEQF
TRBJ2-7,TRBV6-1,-,ASTRTPPHEQY
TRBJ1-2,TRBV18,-,ASSPQRGNGYT
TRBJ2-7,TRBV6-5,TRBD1,ASSYDRGRYEQY
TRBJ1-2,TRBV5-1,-,ASSLRSGTAYGYT
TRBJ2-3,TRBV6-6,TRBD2,ASTGSGRTSDTQY
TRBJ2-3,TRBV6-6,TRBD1,ASSGWDRQSTDTQY
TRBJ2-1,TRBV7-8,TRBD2,ASRLALYNEQF
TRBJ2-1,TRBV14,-,ASSRRDFYNEQF
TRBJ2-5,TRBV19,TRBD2,ASSMAGGRQGRETQY
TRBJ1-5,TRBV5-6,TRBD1,ASSATGGRQPQH
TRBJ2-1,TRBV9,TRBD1,ASSVAQTGGGEQF
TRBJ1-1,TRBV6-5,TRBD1,ASSPRTGGPLEAF
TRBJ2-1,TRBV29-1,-,SVEHLAGEQF
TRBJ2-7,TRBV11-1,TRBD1,ASSRTGAYEQY
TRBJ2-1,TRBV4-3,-,ASSQVLDSQF
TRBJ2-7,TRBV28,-,ASRGALGEQY
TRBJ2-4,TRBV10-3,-,AISESKAFLWGEAKNIQY
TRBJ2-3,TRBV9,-,ASSVRLAPDTQY
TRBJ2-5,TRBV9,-,ASSAGRGAIQETQY
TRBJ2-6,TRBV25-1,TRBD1,ASSLAGTGHSGANVLT
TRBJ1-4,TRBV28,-,ASSLGTGPDAEKLF
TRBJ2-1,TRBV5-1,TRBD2,ASSFSGTGNEQF
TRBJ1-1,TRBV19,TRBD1,ASSPRDRANTEAF
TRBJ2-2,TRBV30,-,AWSVLVDTGELF
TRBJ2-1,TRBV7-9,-,ASRKRRLASATSYNEQF
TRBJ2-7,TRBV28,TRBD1,ASSLGGQGYEQY
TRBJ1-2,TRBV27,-,ATYQGGVSDYGYT
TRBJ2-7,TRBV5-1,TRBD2,ATSGTTGLNEQY
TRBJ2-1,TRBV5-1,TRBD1,ASSPGQGAYNEQF
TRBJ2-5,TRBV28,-,ASSLTRGLLETQY
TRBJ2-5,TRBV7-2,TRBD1,ASSPQGGRETQY
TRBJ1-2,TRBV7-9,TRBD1,ASSLVAGQGTYGYT
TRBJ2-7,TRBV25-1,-,ASSEGLGGPYEQY